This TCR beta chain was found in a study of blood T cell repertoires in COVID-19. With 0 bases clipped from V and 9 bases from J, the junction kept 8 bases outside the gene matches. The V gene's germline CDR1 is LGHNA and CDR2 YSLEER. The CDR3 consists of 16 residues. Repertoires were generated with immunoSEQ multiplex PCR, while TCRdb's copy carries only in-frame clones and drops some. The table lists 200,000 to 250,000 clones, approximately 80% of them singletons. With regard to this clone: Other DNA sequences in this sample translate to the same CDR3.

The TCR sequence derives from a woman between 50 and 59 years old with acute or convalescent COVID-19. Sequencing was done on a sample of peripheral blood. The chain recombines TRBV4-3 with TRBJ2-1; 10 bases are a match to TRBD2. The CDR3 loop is CASSQDRKRGGGEQFF. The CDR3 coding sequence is TGCGCCAGCAGCCAAGATCGCAAGCGGGGGGGTGGTGAGCAGTTCTTC.